This T cell receptor beta chain originates from a study of CD8 T cells in ankylosing spondylitis. MiXCR was run by TCRdb on the 5' RACE reads, yielding one entry per CDR3 protein. The sample carries approximately 210,000 distinct CDR3 sequences, roughly 13% recorded once. Study-level points and caveats: Reportedly, significant enrichment of disease-linked clones occurred in matched ankylosing spondylitis synovial fluid.

This clonotype has just a few counts. Its antigen is undetermined. The receptor was isolated from a male donor with ankylosing spondylitis or in good health (not recorded which). The sample consisted of blood, either unsorted or a sorted T cell fraction (not recorded which).

The CDR3 sequence: CASSLGQALYEQYF. CDR3 nucleotide sequence: TGTGCCAGCAGTTTAGGACAGGCTCTCTACGAGCAGTACTTC. This rearrangement joins TRBV27 to TRBJ2-7; 7 nucleotides match TRBD1. The germline gives CDR1 MNHEY, CDR2 SMNVEV (reference sequence). This CDR3 is 14 amino acids long. V shed 2 bases, J shed 3 bases, and the junction held 4 bases outside the gene matches.